This T cell receptor (beta chain) came from a study of preoperative IRX-2 immunotherapy in early breast cancer (dated by TCRdb to the late 2010s). From the cysteine through the phenylalanine, the CDR3 covers 13 amino acids. Only the CDR3 part of the read is kept: 39 bases, read in frame from the first base. CDR1 is given as MNHNY and CDR2 as SVGAGI, both from the germline V gene (reference sequence). The junction carries 9 bases between V and J, which are trimmed by 2 bases and 8 bases respectively. Taken with the paper, the label for treatment or condition translates to: preoperative locoregional IRX-2 cytokine immunotherapy. The samples were obtained from a phase Ib study that tested preoperative, locoregional IRX-2 cytokine immunotherapy designed to prime immune responses. Patients with early-stage breast cancer who were given IRX-2 before surgery served as donors. Comment on this clone: This receptor's antigen is unknown. Base quality data are lacking; no much larger clone is found one base away.

Library prep was done by the immunoSEQ multiplex PCR assay. TCRdb limited this immuneACCESS table to in-frame rearrangements with V and J called. A share of clones is missing; checked studies link under half to unresolved V genes, and the rest is unexplained. The sample table lists about 43,000 clones, around 96% of them with a count of one. The top ten constitute about 1.6% of the sample. The TCR originated in a human donor with breast cancer. Rearrangement joined TRBV6-6 to TRBJ2-2; TRBD2 is perhaps the D gene, given 5 matching bases. This specimen was tumor tissue, taken after IRX-2 immunotherapy. Here is the DNA: TGTGCCAGCAGTTACGCTCGGACTGGGGAGCTGTTTTTT. Its translation is CASSYARTGELFF.